A single sample is the source of the 19 T cell receptor beta chains below, sequenced in a study of response to subunit inactivated influenza vaccine. TCRdb analysed the RT-PCR reads with MiXCR anew, one entry per CDR3 protein. This table holds hundreds of thousands of distinct CDR3 sequences, around 15% found once. Source: PBMCs from blood, taken roughly 15 days before vaccination. These TCRs come from a man aged 50 to 60 who received an inactivated influenza vaccine.

This clonotype was counted only a few times. The chain joins TRBV4-3 to TRBJ2-4; D gene ambiguous. Germline V lookup: CDR1 LGHNA, CDR2 YSLEER. V was pared by 1 base and J by 10 bases, with 11 bases between. The CDR3 loop spans 13 amino acids. CDR3 nucleotide sequence: TGCGCCAGCAGCCAAGTTTGGAAAGGAATTCAGTACTTC. Translation: CASSQVWKGIQYF.

J is TRBJ2-5 and V is TRBV5-1; 9 bases map to TRBD1. In germline, CDR1 is SGHRS, CDR2 YFSETQ. Trimming cost V 7 bases and J 5 bases; bases outside gene matches: 18. This CDR3 has 17 residues. For the CDR3, the DNA is TGCGCCAGCGCCACTTTAATCTCGGGACAGGGTAGGGAGACCCAGTACTTC. It yields the protein CASATLISGQGRETQYF.

This clonotype was picked up a small number of times. Here the CDR3 reads CASSTASTAYNEQFF. The CDR3 DNA reads TGCGCCAGCAGCACGGCGAGCACAGCCTACAATGAGCAGTTCTTC. J is TRBJ2-1 and V is TRBV5-1; no clear D gene. V was clipped by 4 bases and J by 2 bases, with 13 bases between them. From germline, CDR1 is SGHRS and CDR2 YFSETQ. The CDR3 is 15 amino acids.

The rearrangement joins TRBV10-3 to TRBJ2-3; D is possibly TRBD2 (5 bases). Trimming cost V 2 bases and J 7 bases, with 16 bases left between them. Germline V gives CDR1 ENHRY, CDR2 SYGVKD. This CDR3 spans 15 amino acids. The DNA for the CDR3 is TGTGCCATCAGTGAGATTGGGAGCGGCCGGAATACGCAGTATTTT. Its protein product is CAISEIGSGRNTQYF.

This clonotype was seen a few times. Its ends do not fully match the called genes, so a read error is possible. V and J are TRBV12-3 or TRBV12-4 and TRBJ1-1; D gene ambiguous. The CDR3 has 15 amino acids. CDR3 loop: CASRLDGRPNTEAFF. Here the CDR3 DNA reads TGTGCCAGCAGATTAGACGGAAGACCTAACACTGAAGCTTTCTTT.

This clonotype was seen only a few times. The rearrangement links TRBV7-8 to TRBJ1-6, with D unclear. CDR1 is SGHVS and CDR2 is FQNEAQ in the germline V gene. CDR3 size: 13 residues. With 3 bases removed from V and 10 bases from J, the gap between germline ends came to 10 bases. The CDR3 is CASSFREDSPLHF. In DNA form, the CDR3 reads TGTGCCAGCAGCTTTAGGGAAGACTCACCCCTCCACTTT.

This clonotype has more than one count but fewer than ten. J is TRBJ1-1 and V is TRBV28, with unresolved D. Germline loops: CDR1 MDHEN, CDR2 SYDVKM. This CDR3 is built from 13 residues. Deletions cut 6 bases from V and 6 bases from J, with 14 bases between. CDR3 DNA: TGTGCCAGCAGACCACCTTTTCGGGCTGAAGCTTTCTTT. Residues: CASRPPFRAEAFF.

The rearrangement uses TRBV5-1 and TRBJ1-1; unclear D gene. V was trimmed by 0 bases and J by 1 base, leaving 13 bases between them. This CDR3 contains 16 residues. The germline V gene encodes CDR1 SGHRS and CDR2 YFSETQ. In DNA, the CDR3 is TGCGCCAGCAGCTTGGCTTTACAGCGACCGAACACTGAAGCTTTCTTT. This translates into CASSLALQRPNTEAFF.

Only a few counts were recorded for this clonotype. V usage is TRBV28 and J usage is TRBJ2-7; 9 bases agree with TRBD1. CDR3 length: 15 amino acids. V lost 5 bases and J lost 2; bases outside the gene matches: 7. Germline loops: CDR1 MDHEN, CDR2 SYDVKM. The CDR3 coding sequence is TGTGCCAGCAGTGGACCGGGACAGGGTCCCTACGAGCAGTACTTC. Amino acid sequence: CASSGPGQGPYEQYF.

Only a few counts were recorded for this clonotype. CDR3 in DNA: TGTGCCAGCCGGATCTTTGGCGGGGAGCTGTTTTTT. Translated, it gives CASRIFGGELFF. The genes are TRBV7-2 and TRBJ2-2, with D unresolved. CDR3 length: 12 residues. With 8 bases removed from V and 7 bases from J, the gap between germline ends came to 11 bases. Germline V gene lookup returns CDR1 SGHTA and CDR2 FQGNSA.

V is TRBV28 and J is TRBJ2-7; TRBD1 aligns across 9 bases. The CDR3 length is 16 residues. The ends lost 7 bases at V and 2 bases at J; junction bases unmatched: 12. Germline CDR1 is MDHEN and CDR2 is SYDVKM. CDR3 residues: CASNAQGAPTTYEQYF. The CDR3 DNA reads as TGTGCCAGCAACGCACAGGGGGCCCCTACTACCTACGAGCAGTACTTC.

The rearrangement links TRBV7-6 to TRBJ2-3, with D hard to call. This CDR3 is 16 amino acids long. The germline CDR1 and CDR2 sequences are SGHVS and FNYEAQ. The germline V and J ends were trimmed by 5 bases and 0 bases, with 15 bases remaining between them. CDR3 region: CASSHRYRESTDTQYF. CDR3 DNA: TGTGCCAGCAGCCACCGTTACCGCGAAAGCACAGATACGCAGTATTTT.

This clonotype was observed a few times. The J gene is TRBJ1-1, the V gene TRBV5-1, with TRBD1 matching 7 bases. Germline CDR1 reads SGHRS; CDR2 reads YFSETQ. With V trimmed by 1 base and J by 10 bases, 10 bases remained unmatched. The CDR3 extends over 14 amino acids. DNA for the CDR3: TGCGCCAGCAGCTTGAGTCAGACAGGGCGCGGAGCTTTCTTT. The encoded protein is CASSLSQTGRGAFF.

The chain recombines TRBV5-1 with TRBJ2-7; D call uncertain. The CDR3 length is 15 residues. V was pared by 6 bases and J by 2 bases, with 18 bases between. Per germline, CDR1 SGHRS and CDR2 YFSETQ. The CDR3 DNA reads TGCGCCAGCACCTCTGGGGTGAGGCGTCCCTACGAGCAGTACTTC. Its translation is CASTSGVRRPYEQYF.

This clonotype was seen a handful of times. The chain recombines TRBV20-1 with TRBJ2-7; 7 positions match TRBD2. CDR1 and CDR2 (germline): DFQATT, SNEGSKA (reference sequence). The CDR3 sequence is 14 residues long. V was clipped by 4 bases and J by 2 bases; unmatched bases: 8. CDR3 in DNA: TGCAGTGCTACTCATAGCGGGCTACCCTACGAGCAGTACTTC. It is translated as CSATHSGLPYEQYF.

This clonotype has just a few counts. The chain recombines TRBV6-5 with TRBJ2-6; no definite D call. CDR3 length: 16 residues. The V end was cut by 3 bases, the J end by 2 bases, with 11 bases between. Germline V gene lookup returns CDR1 MNHEY and CDR2 SVGAGI. CDR3 region: CASSYLGLAGANVLTF. DNA of the CDR3: TGTGCCAGCAGTTATTTGGGTCTCGCTGGGGCCAACGTCCTGACTTTC.

This clonotype was counted between two and nine times. The genes are TRBV7-2 and TRBJ1-5, with D possibly TRBD1 on 6 matching bases. Germline CDR1 SGHTA, CDR2 FQGNSA. Between the trimmed V and J ends, which lost 4 bases and 2 bases, there was a span of 9 bases. This CDR3 comprises 14 residues. The CDR3 reads CASSWGHGNQPQHF. The DNA for the CDR3 is TGTGCCAGCAGCTGGGGACACGGCAATCAGCCCCAGCATTTT.

This clonotype was seen repeatedly, ten times or more. The chain carries TRBV20-1 and TRBJ1-4; D remains unclear. Germline CDR1 is DFQATT and CDR2 is SNEGSKA (reference sequence). Deletions cut 6 bases from V and 0 bases from J, with 11 bases between. The CDR3 spans 14 residues. The chain's CDR3 is CSAQRTATNEKLFF. The CDR3 coding sequence is TGCAGTGCCCAGAGAACTGCAACTAATGAAAAACTGTTTTTT.

This clonotype was detected ten times or more. This rearrangement joins TRBV12-3 or TRBV12-4 to TRBJ2-3, with D perhaps matching TRBD2 (6 bases). This CDR3 is built from 13 residues. Trimming removed 2 bases from V and 6 bases from J, with 9 bases in between. The CDR3 is CASSLTEGDTQYF. The CDR3 region has the DNA TGTGCCAGCAGTTTAACGGAGGGGGATACGCAGTATTTT.